This TCR beta chain emerged from a study of beta chain features in type 1 diabetes. Study outcomes and limitations: TCRB CDR3 length was moderately but significantly reduced in all four CD4+ subsets of Type 1 diabetes patients.

Investigators reverse transcribed all isolated RNA, so they sequenced expressed TCRB transcripts. Method: immunoSEQ multiplex PCR; TCRdb's copy keeps in-frame clones and lacks some. Of approximately 150,000 clones in the sample, approximately 10% were seen once. The CDR3 sequence is 14 residues long. Germline V lookup: CDR1 PRHDT, CDR2 FYEKMQ (reference sequence). With 7 bases removed from V and 5 bases from J, the gap between germline ends came to 15 bases. For this clone: Its antigen is not known.

The sample comprised central memory CD4+ T cells from blood. This chain uses TRBV13 with TRBJ1-3; D is ambiguous. The source of this sequence is a man between 25 and 39 years old with type 1 diabetes. The CDR3 DNA reads TGTGCCAGCACCCCCAGAGGGCAAAGAAACACCATATATTTT. It codes for CASTPRGQRNTIYF.